This T cell receptor (beta chain) was profiled in a study of blood T cell repertoires in COVID-19. In the study overall: The United States, Italy and Spain supplied acute and convalescent COVID-19 samples. Sources were T cells, B-cell-depleted T cells, or PBMCs; the material itself was cDNA or gDNA.

CDR3 length: 15 amino acids. Germline V CDR1 and CDR2: KGHSH, LQKENI. Losses at the gene ends were 6 bases for V and 7 bases for J; bases not matched to a gene: 6. Original data processing: Estimation of nucleated cell counts was performed using reference gene primer amplification. Sequencing was performed with immunoSEQ multiplex PCR; in TCRdb, only in-frame clones are kept and a portion is missing. The D gene and trimming were derived from the DNA, and the V and J assignments and clone size from that table. The sample records more than 100,000 clones, approximately 88% being singletons. The receptor comes from a woman of 80 years or more with acute or convalescent COVID-19. The source material was peripheral blood. The genes are TRBV18 and TRBJ1-6; 10 nucleotides agree with TRBD1. CDR3 sequence: CASSSSGQGNSPLHF. The CDR3 DNA reads as TGTGCCAGCTCCTCGTCGGGACAGGGGAATTCACCCCTCCACTTT.